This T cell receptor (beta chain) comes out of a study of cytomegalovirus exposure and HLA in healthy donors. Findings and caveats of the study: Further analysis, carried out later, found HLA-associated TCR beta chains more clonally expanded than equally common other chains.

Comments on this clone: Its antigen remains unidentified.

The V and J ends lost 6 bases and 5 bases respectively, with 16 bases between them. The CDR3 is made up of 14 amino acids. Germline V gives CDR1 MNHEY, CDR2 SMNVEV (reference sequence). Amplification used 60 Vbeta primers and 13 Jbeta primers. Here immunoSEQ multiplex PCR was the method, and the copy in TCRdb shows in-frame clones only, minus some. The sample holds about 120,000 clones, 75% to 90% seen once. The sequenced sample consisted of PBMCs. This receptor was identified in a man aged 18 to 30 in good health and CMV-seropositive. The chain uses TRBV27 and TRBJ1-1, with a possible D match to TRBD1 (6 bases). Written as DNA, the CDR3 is TGTGCCAGCAGCATATGGGAGGGGGATACTGAAGCTTTCTTT. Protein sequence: CASSIWEGDTEAFF.